The 6 T cell receptor beta chains listed next were all sequenced from one sample in a study of blood T cells in healthy people across ages. Next came a second PCR, run for roughly 6 to 11 cycles, which used a sample-barcoded 5' primer along with a J-beta primer mix. TCRdb passed the 5' RACE reads through MiXCR, listing each CDR3 protein once. The sample lists hundreds of thousands of distinct CDR3 sequences, around 24% occurring once. The data also belong to a second study, concerning T cells of mothers and their children.

The sequenced material came from blood. Receptor source: a boy younger than 18 in good health.

This clonotype has just a few counts. V is TRBV21-1 and J is TRBJ2-4; no DNA check was done on the table's D call, TRBD1. TRBV21-1 is noted as a pseudogene. The CDR3 spans 11 residues. The CDR3 DNA is TGTGCCAGCAGGTCCCACAGGGTAAAGTACTTC. This encodes CASRSHRVKYF.

The V gene is TRBV7-9, the J gene TRBJ2-5, with D perhaps matching TRBD2 (6 bases). Germline CDR1 reads SEHNR; CDR2 reads FQNEAQ (reference sequence). CDR3 length: 15 residues. V shed 2 bases and J shed 5 bases, with 15 bases lying between them. CDR3 in DNA: TGTGCCAGCAGCTTAACTCCGGGGGTCGCGGAGACCCAGTACTTC. Translation gives CASSLTPGVAETQYF.

This clonotype was seen only a few times. V and J are TRBV9 and TRBJ2-5; D is unclear. The DNA end lines up better with TRBJ2-7; the J call may be wrong. There are 15 residues in the CDR3. In germline, CDR1 is SGDLS, CDR2 YYNGEE. The CDR3 sequence: CASSVISQITYEQYF. The DNA of the CDR3 is TGTGCCAGCAGCGTAATATCGCAGATAACCTACGAGCAGTACTTC.

The table lists this clonotype with a few counts. The rearrangement uses TRBV3-1 and TRBJ2-3; no firm D call. Germline V gene data show CDR1 as LGHDT and CDR2 as YNNKEL (reference sequence). The CDR3 totals 14 residues. Trimming stripped 1 base from V and 7 bases from J, with 12 bases between. Here the CDR3 DNA reads TGTGCCAGCAGCCAAGCCTCCGCGCGAAATACGCAGTATTTT. This gives the protein CASSQASARNTQYF.

This chain joins TRBV28 and TRBJ1-2; no firm D call. The CDR3 has 14 residues. Trimming removed 2 bases at V and 0 bases at J, with 7 bases between. Germline V gene data show CDR1 as MDHEN and CDR2 as SYDVKM. The CDR3 sequence is CASSLVPANYGYTF. As DNA, the CDR3 is TGTGCCAGCAGTTTAGTACCAGCTAACTATGGCTACACCTTC.

This clonotype showed up just a few times. This chain joins TRBV7-7 and TRBJ2-5, with D possibly being TRBD2 (5 bases). CDR3 length: 13 residues. From germline, CDR1 is SSHAT and CDR2 FNYEAQ (reference sequence). The CDR3 region has the DNA TGTGCTAGCGCCCGGGATTTCCAAGAGACCCAGTACTTC. Its translation is CASARDFQETQYF.